This TCR beta chain was found in a study of blood T cell repertoires in COVID-19. The overall study: Samples representing acute and convalescent COVID-19 were sourced from the United States, Italy and Spain. Nucleic acid was either cDNA or gDNA, and it came from T cells, B-cell-depleted T cells, or PBMCs.

This CDR3 spans 17 amino acids. The ends lost 0 bases at V and 4 bases at J; junction bases unmatched: 11. How the authors handled the data: Reference gene primer amplification gave nucleated cell count estimates. Sequencing used immunoSEQ multiplex PCR; TCRdb keeps in-frame clones, though not all of them. V, J and clone size reflect that table, while D and trimming were determined from the DNA. The table shows roughly 70,000 clones, with roughly 84% occurring only once. This clone was seen a single time. The TCR originated in a man between 65 and 85 years old with acute or convalescent COVID-19. The source material was peripheral blood. This sequence joins TRBV5-3 and TRBJ1-1, with 8 bases matching TRBD1. TRBV5-3 is known as an ORF, though its function is uncertain. The CDR3 DNA reads TGTGCCAGAAGCTTGGTGCGGGACAGGAGCTGGGGCACTGAAGCTTTCTTT. It translates to CARSLVRDRSWGTEAFF.